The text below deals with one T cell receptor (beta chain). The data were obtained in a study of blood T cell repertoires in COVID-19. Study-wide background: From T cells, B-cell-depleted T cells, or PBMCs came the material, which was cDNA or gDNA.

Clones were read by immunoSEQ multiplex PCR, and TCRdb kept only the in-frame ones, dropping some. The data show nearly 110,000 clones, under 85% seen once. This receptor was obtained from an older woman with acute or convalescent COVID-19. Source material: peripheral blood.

CDR3 DNA: TGTGCCAGCAGCTTAGATGTAGCGACAGATACGCAGTATTTT. Amino acid sequence: CASSLDVATDTQYF. The J gene is TRBJ2-3, the V gene TRBV11-3, with D perhaps matching TRBD2 (5 bases). CDR3 length: 14 amino acids. Germline assignment: CDR1 SGHNT and CDR2 YENEEA. Trimming cost V 0 bases and J 3 bases, with 7 bases left between them.